This TCR beta chain emerged from a study of blood T cells in healthy people across ages. Overall study results and limits: The fall in TCR beta diversity per million T cells was roughly linear with age. Because donor CMV status was unknown, expanded clonotype changes were possibly confounded.

The CDR3 contains 15 residues. J gave up 8 bases and V 6 bases, and 10 bases lay outside the gene matches. Germline loops: CDR1 SGHDN, CDR2 FVKESK. This clonotype was counted only a few times. Its antigen is unidentified. Using a J-beta primer mix together with a sample-barcoded 5' primer, a second PCR was run for about 7 to 12 cycles. TCRdb passed the 5' RACE reads through MiXCR, listing each CDR3 protein once. The sample gives hundreds of thousands of distinct CDR3 sequences, about a quarter of which show up once; approximately 3.6% is in the top ten. This same sample was also part of a study on T cells of mothers and their children. This second report adds: Sequencing returned over 8 million TCR beta CDR3 reads per mother and roughly 3 million per child. An overlap that was slightly higher, though non-significant, was seen in related mother-child pairs versus unrelated pairs.

The gene calls are TRBV14 and TRBJ1-2; 12 nucleotides agree with TRBD1. This TCR came from a boy aged 2 to 9 in good health. Material: blood. CDR3: CASSRLGTGGVGYTF. CDR3 nucleotide sequence: TGTGCCAGCAGTCGGCTAGGGACAGGGGGCGTCGGCTACACCTTC.